These 30 T cell receptor beta chains originate from one sample sequenced in a study of T cells in localized non-small cell lung cancer. The table came from immunoSEQ multiplex PCR; TCRdb's copy has only in-frame clones and leaves some out. The repertoire includes roughly 26,000 clones, 88% of them detected once, and more than 13% sits in the top ten. Sequenced material: peripheral blood, taken before any cancer treatment. These receptors originate from a female donor at least 60 years old with stage II squamous cell lung carcinoma.

This chain uses TRBV5-1 with TRBJ2-2; D is unresolved. Trimming removed 5 bases from V and 0 bases from J, with 8 bases in between. This CDR3 spans 14 amino acids. Germline CDR1 SGHRS, CDR2 YFSETQ. The CDR3 coding sequence is TGCGCCAGCAGTGTCAGTCCGAACACCGGGGAGCTGTTTTTT. Translating gives CASSVSPNTGELFF.

A single count supports this clone. CDR3 sequence: CASTRTGRNYGYTF. DNA for the CDR3: TGTGCCAGCACTCGGACAGGGCGTAACTATGGCTACACCTTC. J is TRBJ1-2 and V is TRBV5-6; 8 bases line up with TRBD1. V lost 6 bases, J lost 1 base, and 5 bases stayed unmatched. This CDR3 contains 14 residues. In germline, CDR1 is SGHDT, CDR2 YYEEEE.

The rearrangement joins TRBV28 to TRBJ1-2; D gene uncertain. The CDR3 has 15 residues. The germline CDR1 and CDR2 sequences are MDHEN and SYDVKM. V was trimmed by 2 bases and J by 6 bases, leaving 16 bases between them. CDR3 in amino acids: CASSLSARRADGYTF. As DNA, the CDR3 is TGTGCCAGCAGTTTAAGCGCGAGAAGGGCGGATGGCTACACCTTC.

The chain joins TRBV6-6 to TRBJ2-3; the match to TRBD1 covers 11 bases. This CDR3 region has 14 residues. Germline trimming cut 6 bases from V and 7 bases from J; bases unmatched to any gene: 6. Germline loops: CDR1 MNHNY, CDR2 SVGAGI (reference sequence). CDR3 sequence: CASRKGQGEHTQYF. CDR3 coding DNA: TGTGCCAGCAGAAAGGGACAGGGGGAACATACGCAGTATTTT.

The gene calls are TRBV27 and TRBJ1-2; no firm D call. Trimming stripped 3 bases from V and 8 bases from J, with 16 bases between. This CDR3 is 14 amino acids long. Germline V gene sequence: CDR1 MNHEY, CDR2 SMNVEV (reference sequence). CDR3 DNA: TGTGCCAGCAGTTTGACGGGTATACATGAGGGCTACACCTTC. It translates to CASSLTGIHEGYTF.

The chain couples TRBV15 to TRBJ1-6; D gene unclear. The germline V gene encodes CDR1 LNHNV and CDR2 YYDKDF (reference sequence). Trimming took off 5 bases at V and 5 bases at J, with 13 bases between the two ends. The CDR3 length is 15 residues. The CDR3 coding sequence is TGTGCCACCAGCGTGTGGGGTTTCAATAATTCACCCCTCCACTTT. Translated: CATSVWGFNNSPLHF.

This sequence joins TRBV28 and TRBJ2-2; TRBD1 might be the D (5 bases). Between the trimmed V and J ends, which lost 3 bases and 1 base, there was a span of 12 bases. The CDR3 has 16 amino acids. Germline assignment: CDR1 MDHEN and CDR2 SYDVKM. CDR3 in amino acids: CASSLTRGWNTGELFF. CDR3 DNA sequence: TGTGCCAGCAGTTTGACAAGGGGCTGGAACACCGGGGAGCTGTTTTTT.

The chain uses TRBV5-4 and TRBJ1-1; no clear D. The CDR3 sequence is 15 residues long. V dropped 0 bases and J dropped 6 bases, with 15 bases sitting between them. Germline values: CDR1 SGHNT, CDR2 YYREEE (reference sequence). CDR3 region: CASSLDGRLGAEAFF. The CDR3 nucleotides are TGTGCCAGCAGCTTGGACGGACGGTTGGGCGCTGAAGCTTTCTTT.

This sequence joins TRBV4-1 and TRBJ2-3; D is perhaps TRBD2 (7 bases). CDR1 MGHRA and CDR2 YSYEKL come from the germline V gene. Deletions cut 0 bases from V and 0 bases from J, with 16 bases between. The CDR3 has 18 residues. DNA of the CDR3: TGCGCCAGCAGCCAAGATTCCCGGGGGGCTAGCAGCACAGATACGCAGTATTTT. Protein: CASSQDSRGASSTDTQYF.

This clone was counted a single time. This chain connects TRBV7-2 to TRBJ2-1; 12 nucleotides match TRBD2. Per the germline V gene, CDR1 is SGHTA and CDR2 is FQGNSA. V was pared by 5 bases and J by 4 bases, with 6 bases of the junction left unmatched. The CDR3 length is 16 residues. CDR3 amino acids: CASSDGTSGPYNEQFF. In DNA form, the CDR3 reads TGTGCCAGCAGCGACGGGACTAGCGGGCCTTACAATGAGCAGTTCTTC.

The chain has TRBV7-9 and TRBJ1-1, with D unresolved. The germline gives CDR1 SEHNR, CDR2 FQNEAQ (reference sequence). The CDR3 is 11 amino acids. Trimming shortened V by 8 bases and J by 0 bases, and 4 bases separated the two germline ends. As DNA, the CDR3 is TGTGCCAGCGCAATGAACACTGAAGCTTTCTTT. Protein sequence: CASAMNTEAFF.

The gene calls are TRBV5-4 and TRBJ1-1; possible D gene TRBD1, 6 bases. CDR1 is SGHNT, CDR2 YYREEE, per germline (reference sequence). Trimming left V 4 bases short and J 11 bases short, with 18 bases between. The CDR3 consists of 13 residues. The CDR3 coding sequence is TGTGCCAGCAGCCTAAACAGGGATTCTTTTGCTTTCTTT. Protein: CASSLNRDSFAFF. The full variable domain, its missing parts supplied by reference TRBV5-4 and TRBJ1-1, is ETGVTQSPTHLIKTRGQQVTLRCSSQSGHNTVSWYQQALGQGPQFIFQYYREEENGRGNFPPRFSGLQFPNYSSELNVNALELDDSALYLCASSLNRDSFAFFGQGTRLTVV.

This clone has a single count. The rearrangement uses TRBV27 and TRBJ2-1; 10 nucleotides match TRBD2. J lost 10 bases, V lost 3 bases, and 9 bases had no gene match. There are 15 residues in the CDR3. The germline V gene has CDR1 MNHEY and CDR2 SMNVEV (reference sequence). The CDR3 sequence is CASSFLASGSREQFF. The CDR3 bases are TGTGCCAGCAGTTTTTTGGCTAGCGGGAGTCGGGAGCAGTTCTTC.

The chain is built from TRBV10-3 and TRBJ1-1, with D uncertain. The CDR3 has 11 amino acids. The germline gives CDR1 ENHRY, CDR2 SYGVKD. V gave up 8 bases and J gave up 2 bases, with 6 bases separating them. CDR3 region: CAIGGNTEAFF. For the CDR3, the DNA is TGTGCCATCGGCGGCAACACTGAAGCTTTCTTT.

The rearrangement uses TRBV19 and TRBJ2-1; 9 bases line up with TRBD2. Per the germline V gene, CDR1 is LNHDA and CDR2 is SQIVND (reference sequence). This CDR3 is 19 amino acids long. The V segment lost 5 bases and the J segment 7 bases; nucleotides outside the gene matches: 21. The CDR3 bases are TGTGCCAGTAGTTCTCTGTTTCCTAGCGGGATTAGAAGGTTTAATGAGCAGTTCTTC. This codes for CASSSLFPSGIRRFNEQFF.

This sequence joins TRBV5-1 and TRBJ2-1; possibly TRBD1 or TRBD2 for D (5 bases each). Germline V CDR1 and CDR2: SGHRS, YFSETQ. With 0 bases removed from V and 8 bases from J, the gap between germline ends came to 12 bases. The CDR3 covers 14 residues. DNA of the CDR3: TGCGCCAGCAGCTTGGAACTGTGGGGGTATGAGCAGTTCTTC. Encoded protein: CASSLELWGYEQFF.

This clone has a single count. Other DNA sequences within the sample encode an identical CDR3. The V and J genes are TRBV28 and TRBJ2-5; D gene uncertain. The CDR3 length is 13 residues. V lost 5 bases to trimming and J lost 2 bases, with 9 bases between them. Germline CDR1 is MDHEN and CDR2 is SYDVKM. The CDR3 spells CASSAPAQETQYF. In DNA form, the CDR3 reads TGTGCCAGCAGTGCACCAGCTCAAGAGACCCAGTACTTC.

The chain uses TRBV28 and TRBJ2-3; 8 nucleotides align to TRBD2. Germline lookup yields CDR1 MDHEN and CDR2 SYDVKM. V trimming: 7 bases; J trimming: 2 bases; junction bases outside the gene matches: 11. CDR3 length: 16 amino acids. DNA of the CDR3: TGTGCCAGCACCTCCGGGGGGGCTCGGTACACAGATACGCAGTATTTT. Its translation is CASTSGGARYTDTQYF.

The chain recombines TRBV5-6 with TRBJ1-2; maybe TRBD1 (6 bases). Trimming pared 0 bases from V and 14 bases from J, leaving 17 bases between. CDR3 size: 13 residues. Germline CDR1 reads SGHDT; CDR2 reads YYEEEE. CDR3 DNA sequence: TGTGCCAGCAGCTTGGGGGCAGGGGAAGCTGGTACCTTC. Translating gives CASSLGAGEAGTF.

The chain employs TRBV10-3 and TRBJ1-6; D is possibly TRBD1 (5 bases). The CDR3 has 15 amino acids. CDR1 ENHRY and CDR2 SYGVKD come from the germline V gene. The V and J ends lost 4 bases and 5 bases respectively, with 12 bases between them. CDR3 sequence (DNA): TGTGCCATCAGTGTGGGGCAGGCGGATAATTCACCCCTCCACTTT. Translated, it gives CAISVGQADNSPLHF.

This clone is a singleton in its sample. This rearrangement joins TRBV9 to TRBJ2-1; D is perhaps TRBD1 (5 bases). Germline loops: CDR1 SGDLS, CDR2 YYNGEE. V dropped 3 bases and J dropped 6 bases, with 7 bases sitting between them. CDR3 length: 12 residues. The CDR3 region is CASSGDSNEQFF. Written as DNA, the CDR3 is TGTGCCAGCAGCGGTGACAGCAATGAGCAGTTCTTC.

The chain recombines TRBV18 with TRBJ2-5; tentatively, D is TRBD1 or TRBD2 (5 bases each). Per germline, CDR1 KGHSH and CDR2 LQKENI. This CDR3 has 18 residues. Trimming cost V 1 base and J 5 bases, with 23 bases left between them. The CDR3 here is CASSPQPAGILLGETQYF. CDR3 sequence (DNA): TGTGCCAGCTCACCACAACCGGCAGGGATTTTACTAGGGGAGACCCAGTACTTC.

In this sample, this clone turned up a few times. V and J are TRBV9 and TRBJ1-4; 9 bases map to TRBD1. Trimming at V came to 3 bases and at J to 8 bases, leaving 5 bases not matched to a gene. This CDR3 comprises 14 residues. The germline V gene encodes CDR1 SGDLS and CDR2 YYNGEE. CDR3: CASSERQGGEKLFF. CDR3 DNA sequence: TGTGCCAGCAGCGAACGACAGGGGGGCGAAAAACTGTTTTTT.

The chain couples TRBV2 to TRBJ2-5, with 10 bases identical to TRBD2. The CDR3 totals 15 residues. CDR1 and CDR2 (germline): SNHLY, FYNNEI. V was clipped by 7 bases and J by 4 bases; unmatched bases: 9. The CDR3 reads CASTNSGGMGETQYF. Here the CDR3 DNA reads TGTGCCAGCACTAATAGCGGGGGGATGGGAGAGACCCAGTACTTC.

This clone is a singleton in its sample. This sequence joins TRBV28 and TRBJ1-2; 8 bases are a match to TRBD1. The germline V gene has CDR1 MDHEN and CDR2 SYDVKM. CDR3 size: 15 residues. With 6 bases clipped from V and 2 bases from J, the junction kept 8 bases outside the gene matches. CDR3 bases: TGTGCCAGCAGCCTCTACAGGGGGTGGAACTATGGCTACACCTTC. It yields the protein CASSLYRGWNYGYTF.

The V and J genes are TRBV7-2 and TRBJ1-4, with D unresolved. Germline values: CDR1 SGHTA, CDR2 FQGNSA. The V end was cut by 1 base, the J end by 13 bases, with 19 bases between. This CDR3 contains 15 residues. The CDR3 reads CASSLGMEYKPGLFF. The CDR3 DNA sequence: TGTGCCAGCAGCTTAGGGATGGAGTATAAGCCCGGACTGTTTTTT. Together with reference TRBV7-2 and TRBJ1-4, the CDR3 gives the full variable domain: GAGVSQSPSNKVTEKGKDVELRCDPISGHTALYWYRQSLGQGLEFLIYFQGNSAPDKSGLPSDRFSAERTGGSVSTLTIQRTQQEDSAVYLCASSLGMEYKPGLFFGSGTQLSVL.

The chain recombines TRBV5-1 with TRBJ2-7; 10 nucleotides line up with TRBD1. This CDR3 contains 15 residues. Germline V gene lookup returns CDR1 SGHRS and CDR2 YFSETQ. Unmatched junction bases numbered 12, after V lost 0 bases and J lost 12 bases. The CDR3 loop reads CASSLEGQGSLSPYF. DNA for the CDR3: TGCGCCAGCAGCTTGGAGGGACAGGGGTCGCTTTCCCCGTACTTC.

The chain joins TRBV19 to TRBJ2-1, with D unclear. The V end was cut by 3 bases, the J end by 2 bases, with 11 bases between. The CDR3 loop spans 15 amino acids. The germline CDR1 and CDR2 sequences are LNHDA and SQIVND (reference sequence). The DNA for the CDR3 is TGTGCCAGTAGTATTCAGCTGGGCGCCTACAATGAGCAGTTCTTC. Its translation is CASSIQLGAYNEQFF.

The chain has TRBV18 and TRBJ1-1; 7 bases line up with TRBD1. The CDR3 sequence is 14 residues long. J was trimmed by 2 bases and V by 6 bases; bases with no gene match: 6. Germline lookup yields CDR1 KGHSH and CDR2 LQKENI. In DNA form, the CDR3 reads TGTGCCAGCTCGTCTTACAGGGGCAACACTGAAGCTTTCTTT. Amino acids: CASSSYRGNTEAFF. Filled out from reference TRBV18 and TRBJ1-1, the complete variable domain reads NAGVMQNPRHLVRRRGQEARLRCSPMKGHSHVYWYRQLPEEGLKFMVYLQKENIIDESGMPKERFSAEFPKEGPSILRIQQVVRGDSAAYFCASSSYRGNTEAFFGQGTRLTVV.

The CDR3 nucleotides read TGTGCCAGCTCACCAGGGATAGAGGAAAAACTGTTTTTT. This translates into CASSPGIEEKLFF. The J gene is TRBJ1-4, the V gene TRBV18; D call uncertain. Germline values: CDR1 KGHSH, CDR2 LQKENI. The CDR3 runs to 13 residues. V was cut by 2 bases and J by 8 bases, with 9 bases left in between.